A single sample is the source of the 17 T cell receptor beta chains below, sequenced in a study of blood T cell repertoires in COVID-19. Repertoires were generated with immunoSEQ multiplex PCR, while TCRdb's copy carries only in-frame clones and drops some. The data hold roughly 180,000 clones, with roughly 88% observed a single time. The sample taken for sequencing was peripheral blood. The receptors originated from a woman aged 25 to 39 with acute or convalescent COVID-19.

V gene TRBV28 combines with J gene TRBJ1-1; a possible D gene is TRBD1 (5 bases). The germline CDR1 and CDR2 sequences are MDHEN and SYDVKM. The CDR3 has 14 amino acids. V was clipped by 6 bases and J by 6 bases, with 17 bases between them. CDR3 loop: CASRFGGTVPEAFF. CDR3 in DNA: TGTGCCAGCAGATTCGGCGGGACCGTCCCTGAAGCTTTCTTT.

V gene TRBV27 combines with J gene TRBJ1-2, with D tentatively TRBD1 (6 bases). Germline CDR1 MNHEY, CDR2 SMNVEV (reference sequence). V dropped 7 bases and J dropped 8 bases, with 17 bases sitting between them. The CDR3 has 13 amino acids. CDR3 sequence reads: CASKASGERGYTF. Written as DNA, the CDR3 is TGTGCCAGCAAAGCCTCAGGGGAGAGGGGCTACACCTTC.

This rearrangement joins TRBV12-3 or TRBV12-4 to TRBJ1-1; a weak D match, TRBD1 (5 bases). Trimming cost V 10 bases and J 1 base, with 10 bases left between them. CDR3 length equals 12 residues. This CDR3 is CAIQDANTEAFF. Written as DNA, the CDR3 is TGTGCCATACAGGATGCGAACACTGAAGCTTTCTTT.

The chain is built from TRBV5-1 and TRBJ2-5; 7 positions match TRBD2. The CDR3 loop spans 14 amino acids. Germline loops: CDR1 SGHRS, CDR2 YFSETQ. The V gene end was trimmed by 6 bases and the J gene end by 5 bases; junction bases not matched to a gene: 10. CDR3 bases: TGCGCCAGCACACCCAGCGGGATAGGGGAGACCCAGTACTTC. This sequence encodes CASTPSGIGETQYF.

V is TRBV11-2 and J is TRBJ1-3, with D perhaps matching TRBD1 (5 bases). Between the trimmed V and J ends, which lost 1 base and 3 bases, there was a span of 16 bases. The CDR3 runs 17 residues. The germline gives CDR1 SGHAT, CDR2 FQNNGV. CDR3 DNA: TGTGCCAGCAGCTTAGGTGGGGCAGCCGGCCTTGGAAACACCATATATTTT. Protein: CASSLGGAAGLGNTIYF.

The rearrangement uses TRBV5-1 and TRBJ2-1; 7 bases match TRBD2. Germline loops: CDR1 SGHRS, CDR2 YFSETQ. V gave up 1 base and J gave up 4 bases; unmatched junction bases: 5. The CDR3 is 15 amino acids. The CDR3 bases are TGCGCCAGCAGCTTGACGGGAGGCAAGTACAATGAGCAGTTCTTC. Residues: CASSLTGGKYNEQFF.

The chain uses TRBV5-1 and TRBJ2-7; a weak D match, TRBD1 (5 bases). With the DNA end fitting TRBJ2-1 better, the J assignment may be wrong. Germline V CDR1 and CDR2: SGHRS, YFSETQ. This CDR3 region has 15 residues. The CDR3 DNA sequence: TGCGCCAGCAGCTTGACCGGCGGACAATACAATGAGCAGTTCTTC. Its protein is CASSLTGGQYNEQFF.

This clone was counted between two and nine times. The chain couples TRBV5-1 to TRBJ2-1; TRBD2 is a possible D gene (6 bases). This CDR3 spans 16 amino acids. Trimming stripped 4 bases from V and 7 bases from J, with 21 bases between. Germline V lookup: CDR1 SGHRS, CDR2 YFSETQ. The DNA for the CDR3 is TGCGCCAGCAGCCTAGCTAATCAGGGACTTCCGAATGAGCAGTTCTTC. Protein: CASSLANQGLPNEQFF.

The chain combines TRBV6-5 with TRBJ1-1; 8 nucleotides align to TRBD1. Germline CDR1 reads MNHEY; CDR2 reads SVGAGI. The ends lost 3 bases at V and 0 bases at J; junction bases unmatched: 3. There are 15 residues in the CDR3. CDR3 in amino acids: CASSYTGGLNTEAFF. The CDR3 coding sequence is TGTGCCAGCAGTTATACAGGGGGTTTGAACACTGAAGCTTTCTTT.

Only one count was recorded for this clone. V usage is TRBV15 and J usage is TRBJ1-5; perhaps TRBD1 as D (6 bases). Trimming pared 6 bases from V and 3 bases from J, leaving 9 bases between. Germline V gene data show CDR1 as LNHNV and CDR2 as YYDKDF (reference sequence). The CDR3 is made up of 13 amino acids. The CDR3 loop reads CATRQGPNQPQHF. The DNA for the CDR3 is TGTGCCACCAGACAGGGTCCCAATCAGCCCCAGCATTTT.

The chain couples TRBV19 to TRBJ2-4; 7 nucleotides agree with TRBD1. The CDR3 length is 13 residues. Unmatched junction bases numbered 10, after V lost 10 bases and J lost 7 bases. CDR1 and CDR2 from the germline V gene are LNHDA and SQIVND (reference sequence). CDR3 coding DNA: TGTGCCACCTCCATCCAGGACAGGAACATTCAGTACTTC. Protein sequence: CATSIQDRNIQYF.

This chain uses TRBV28 with TRBJ1-2; D is undetermined. Per the germline V gene, CDR1 is MDHEN and CDR2 is SYDVKM. The CDR3 loop spans 13 amino acids. The ends were cut back, 5 bases at V and 4 bases at J, with 11 bases in the middle. The CDR3 DNA reads as TGTGCCAGCAGTCTCAGTTTTTCCTATGGCTACACCTTC. Translated, it gives CASSLSFSYGYTF.

The J gene is TRBJ2-1, the V gene TRBV19; 12 nucleotides agree with TRBD2. CDR3 length: 15 amino acids. With V trimmed by 6 bases and J by 6 bases, 6 bases remained unmatched. The germline CDR1 and CDR2 sequences are LNHDA and SQIVND (reference sequence). This chain's CDR3 is CASRRLAGVGNEQFF. The DNA for the CDR3 is TGTGCCAGTAGGAGACTAGCGGGAGTTGGCAATGAGCAGTTCTTC. The variable domain in full, completed from reference TRBV19 and TRBJ2-1, reads DGGITQSPKYLFRKEGQNVTLSCEQNLNHDAMYWYRQDPGQGLRLIYYSQIVNDFQKGDIAEGYSVSREKKESFPLTVTSAQKNPTAFYLCASRRLAGVGNEQFFGPGTRLTVL.

This clone has just a few counts. The chain employs TRBV28 and TRBJ2-3; D unclear. The CDR3 runs 11 residues. Germline V gene sequence: CDR1 MDHEN, CDR2 SYDVKM. The V gene lost 6 bases and the J gene lost 6 bases, with 7 bases spanning the gap. The chain's CDR3 is CASSHGDTQYF. For the CDR3, the DNA is TGTGCCAGCAGCCACGGGGATACGCAGTATTTT. Together with reference TRBV28 and TRBJ2-3, the CDR3 gives the full variable domain: DVKVTQSSRYLVKRTGEKVFLECVQDMDHENMFWYRQDPGLGLRLIYFSYDVKMKEKGDIPEGYSVSREKKERFSLILESASTNQTSMYLCASSHGDTQYFGPGTRLTVL.

In this sample, this clone turned up once. Other DNA sequences in this specimen translate into the identical CDR3. The chain joins TRBV10-3 to TRBJ2-7; 7 positions match TRBD1. CDR3 size: 11 residues. Losses at the gene ends were 8 bases for V and 2 bases for J; bases not matched to a gene: 0. Germline V gene data show CDR1 as ENHRY and CDR2 as SYGVKD. This CDR3 is CAIGQAYEQYF. The CDR3 bases are TGTGCCATCGGACAGGCCTACGAGCAGTACTTC.

This clone was observed many times. The sample has other DNA sequences that encode this CDR3 too. The V call is TRBV9, the J call TRBJ1-6; TRBD1 is a possible D gene (5 bases). CDR3 size: 14 residues. Trimming pared 3 bases from V and 7 bases from J, leaving 11 bases between. In germline, CDR1 is SGDLS, CDR2 YYNGEE. CDR3 sequence reads: CASSAGLGNSPLHF. The DNA of the CDR3 is TGTGCCAGCAGCGCGGGACTAGGGAATTCACCCCTCCACTTT. The full variable domain, completed using reference TRBV9 and TRBJ1-6, is DSGVTQTPKHLITATGQRVTLRCSPRSGDLSVYWYQQSLDQGLQFLIQYYNGEERAKGNILERFSAQQFPDLHSELNLSSLELGDSALYFCASSAGLGNSPLHFGNGTRLTVT.

The chain joins TRBV11-2 to TRBJ1-4; 8 bases line up with TRBD1. In germline, CDR1 is SGHAT, CDR2 FQNNGV. The V segment lost 3 bases and the J segment 13 bases; nucleotides outside the gene matches: 4. The CDR3 has 12 residues. DNA of the CDR3: TGTGCCAGCAGCTTTCAGGGGGCTGGACTGTTTTTT. Translating it yields CASSFQGAGLFF.